This T cell receptor (beta chain) was captured in a study of beta chain features in type 1 diabetes. General study results and limits: A closer apparent resemblance between naive, central memory and Treg TCRB repertoires was seen in patients than in healthy donors.

V was trimmed by 5 bases and J by 4 bases, leaving 18 bases between them. Germline V CDR1 and CDR2: SGHTA, FQGNSA. The CDR3 is 16 amino acids. As every portion of the isolated RNA was reverse transcribed, the sequencing read expressed TCRB transcripts. There were approximately 3.7 million reads on average in the naive, central memory and regulatory T cell samples. The data were produced by immunoSEQ multiplex PCR, yet TCRdb's version contains in-frame clones alone and is incomplete. Among nearly 350,000 clones listed, 7% to 9% were seen once. Turning to this clone: What it recognizes is unknown.

Sequenced material: central memory CD4+ T cells from blood. The chain uses TRBV7-2 and TRBJ2-1; no firm D call. This receptor was obtained from a woman aged 18-29 years in good health. CDR3 sequence reads: CASSRVGGNPYNEQFF. CDR3 coding DNA: TGTGCCAGCAGCCGGGTCGGCGGAAACCCGTACAATGAGCAGTTCTTC.